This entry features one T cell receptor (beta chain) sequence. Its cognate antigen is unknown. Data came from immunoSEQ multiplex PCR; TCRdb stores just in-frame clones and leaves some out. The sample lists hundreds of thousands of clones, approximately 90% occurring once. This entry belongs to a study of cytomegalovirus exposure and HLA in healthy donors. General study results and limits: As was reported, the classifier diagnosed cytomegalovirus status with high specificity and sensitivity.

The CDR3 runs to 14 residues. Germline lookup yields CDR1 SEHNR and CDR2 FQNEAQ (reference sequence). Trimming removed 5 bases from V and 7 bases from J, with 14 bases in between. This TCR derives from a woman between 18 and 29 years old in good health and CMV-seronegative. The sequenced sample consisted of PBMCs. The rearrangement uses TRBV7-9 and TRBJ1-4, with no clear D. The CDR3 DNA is TGTGCCAGCAGCCCATCCCCAGGATTTGAAAAACTGTTTTTT. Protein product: CASSPSPGFEKLFF.